The rows below give T cell receptor beta chains drawn from one sample of a study of blood T cell repertoires in COVID-19. Generated by immunoSEQ multiplex PCR, the TCRdb table keeps only in-frame clones and is missing some. In the table there are approximately 230,000 clones, 70% to 90% of which are singletons. The sequenced sample was peripheral blood. The receptors stem from a man younger than 30 with active or convalescent COVID-19. Each CDR3 is given with its conserved first and last residue. The D gene is left open where the match is weak. Clone sizes are given selectively: once, few, many, or a class where the clone is expanded.

V,J,D,size,DNA,CDR3
TRBV7-2,TRBJ2-3,.,.,TGTGCCAGCAGCTTACTCTTAGAACTCTTAGATACGCAGTATTTT,CASSLLLELLDTQYF
TRBV4-3,TRBJ2-2,.,.,TGCGCCAGCAGCCCGCCCGGAGTCGGGAACACCGGGGAGCTGTTTTTT,CASSPPGVGNTGELFF
TRBV7-6,TRBJ1-1,.,.,TGTGCCAGCAGCTTAGATCCCCCCCAACAGACGAACACTGAAGCTTTCTTT,CASSLDPPQQTNTEAFF
TRBV7-3,TRBJ2-2,.,.,TGTGCCAGCAGCCGGACACCCACCACCGGGGAGCTGTTTTTT,CASSRTPTTGELFF
TRBV29-1,TRBJ1-2,TRBD1,.,TGCAGCGTTGAATCCGGGACAGGGGTTCATGGCTACACCTTC,CSVESGTGVHGYTF
TRBV6-2/TRBV6-3,TRBJ2-1,TRBD1,.,TGTGCCAGCAGTTCAGGGCAGGGGGACAATGAGCAGTTCTTC,CASSSGQGDNEQFF
TRBV11-2,TRBJ1-4,TRBD1,.,TGTGCCAGCAGCCTGGACAGGGGGGGTGAAAAACTGTTTTTT,CASSLDRGGEKLFF
TRBV11-2,TRBJ2-2,TRBD2,.,TGTGCCAGCAGCTGGGGCCTAGCGGGAGACCACGGGGAGCTGTTTTTT,CASSWGLAGDHGELFF
TRBV5-6,TRBJ1-2,.,once,TGTGCCAGCAGCTCCAGGCGGGGGGGCTATGGCTACACCTTC,CASSSRRGGYGYTF
TRBV13,TRBJ1-1,.,.,TGTGCCAGCAGCATGGGGGGGAACACTGAAGCTTTCTTT,CASSMGGNTEAFF
TRBV5-1,TRBJ2-5,TRBD2,.,TGCGCCAGCAGCATACTAGCGGGGGGGCCGGAGACCCAGTACTTC,CASSILAGGPETQYF
TRBV28,TRBJ1-6,TRBD1,once,TGTGCCAGCAGCCCGGGACAGGGGAAACGCTATAATTCACCCCTCCACTTT,CASSPGQGKRYNSPLHF
TRBV28,TRBJ1-5,TRBD1,.,TGTGCCAGCAAGGGGACAGCCCTTTATAGCAATCAGCCCCAGCATTTT,CASKGTALYSNQPQHF
TRBV6-6,TRBJ2-6,.,.,TGTGCCAGCAGCCCTTATGGGGCCAACGTCCTGACTTTC,CASSPYGANVLTF
TRBV19,TRBJ1-2,.,.,TGTGCCAGTAGTATGGGACAAAGGGCCTATGGCTACACCTTC,CASSMGQRAYGYTF
TRBV5-6,TRBJ1-2,.,.,TGTGCCAGCAGCTTGGCTCGAGCCAACTATGGCTACACCTTC,CASSLARANYGYTF
TRBV28,TRBJ2-7,TRBD2,.,TGTGCCAGCATAGCGGGAGGGGACTACGAGCAGTACTTC,CASIAGGDYEQYF
TRBV27,TRBJ2-1,TRBD1,.,TGTGCCAGCAGTTTTCGGACAGGCGGAGATGAGCAGTTCTTC,CASSFRTGGDEQFF
TRBV4-3,TRBJ2-5,.,.,TGCGCCAGCAGCCGGGGCCGTCGCCCAGAGACCCAGTACTTC,CASSRGRRPETQYF
TRBV10-1,TRBJ1-5,TRBD1,few,TGCGCCAGCAGACCCGACAGGGGCCGCCTAGGGTGGGCTACTAGCAATCAGCCCCAGCATTTT,CASRPDRGRLGWATSNQPQHF
TRBV28,TRBJ2-7,TRBD2,once,TGTGCCAGCAGTCCACTAGCGGGTGTCTACGAGCAGTACTTC,CASSPLAGVYEQYF
TRBV2,TRBJ1-1,.,.,TGTGCCAGCATTCTCAGGGAAACGAACACTGAAGCTTTCTTT,CASILRETNTEAFF
TRBV19,TRBJ2-2,TRBD1,.,TGTGCCAGTAGGCTGACAGGGATGAACACCGGGGAGCTGTTTTTT,CASRLTGMNTGELFF
TRBV2,TRBJ1-4,.,.,TGTGCCAGCAGTGACGGGGGAACGGGGGAAAAACTGTTTTTT,CASSDGGTGEKLFF
TRBV4-3,TRBJ1-4,.,.,TGCGCCAGCAGCCAAGATTGGGGCAGAAATAATGAAAAACTGTTTTTT,CASSQDWGRNNEKLFF
TRBV9,TRBJ2-3,.,.,TGTGCCAGCAGCGTAAAAGGTAGCCTCCGCACAGATACGCAGTATTTT,CASSVKGSLRTDTQYF
TRBV7-3,TRBJ1-2,.,.,TGTGCCAGCAGCAAGAACATTAACTATGGCTACACCTTC,CASSKNINYGYTF
TRBV18,TRBJ1-6,.,.,TGTGCCAGCTCACCCAACCCGGGGGGCAATCCCCTCCACTTT,CASSPNPGGNPLHF
TRBV27,TRBJ2-1,.,few,TGTGCCAGCAGTTTGGGGCACAGCTCCTACAATGAGCAGTTCTTC,CASSLGHSSYNEQFF
TRBV6-5,TRBJ2-3,.,.,TGTGCCAGCACCACCCCGGGGGTCACAGATACGCAGTATTTT,CASTTPGVTDTQYF
TRBV7-2,TRBJ2-5,TRBD2,.,TGTGCCAGCAGCTTAGATCTTAGCGGGAGGGACCAGTACTTC,CASSLDLSGRDQYF
TRBV19,TRBJ2-1,TRBD1,.,TGTGCCAGTAGTATAGACAGGGGGCCCTCCTACAATGAGCAGTTCTTC,CASSIDRGPSYNEQFF
TRBV2,TRBJ1-1,.,.,TGTGCCAGCAGTGAAGGGAGTCTGAACACTGAAGCTTTCTTT,CASSEGSLNTEAFF
TRBV11-3,TRBJ2-1,TRBD1,.,TGTGCCAGCAGCCCCGGACAGGGGACCTACAATGAGCAGTTCTTC,CASSPGQGTYNEQFF
TRBV5-1,TRBJ1-4,TRBD1,.,TGCGCCAGCAGCTCGACAGGGGCCGAGTTTAATGAAAAACTGTTTTTT,CASSSTGAEFNEKLFF
TRBV10-3,TRBJ2-5,TRBD1,.,TGTGCCACTCTCTGGGGGACAGGGGGCGCGGAGACCCAGTACTTC,CATLWGTGGAETQYF
TRBV27,TRBJ2-1,TRBD2,.,TGTGCCAGCAGTCCCCAAGCGGGAGGCTACAATGAGCAGTTCTTC,CASSPQAGGYNEQFF
TRBV3-1/TRBV3-2,TRBJ1-5,TRBD1,.,TGTGCCAGCAGCCGCCGGACAGGGATTCAGCCCCAGCATTTT,CASSRRTGIQPQHF
TRBV24-1,TRBJ2-3,TRBD1,.,TGTGCCACCAGTCCCGGGACAGGCCACGGAGATACGCAGTATTTT,CATSPGTGHGDTQYF
TRBV2,TRBJ2-2,.,.,TGTGCCAGTAGAGATGACACCGGGGAGCTGTTTTTT,CASRDDTGELFF
TRBV4-1,TRBJ1-4,.,.,TGCGCCAGCAGCCAGGCCGACAGGATCGTCCTGTTTTTT,CASSQADRIVLFF
TRBV5-1,TRBJ1-3,TRBD1,few,TGCGCCAGCAGCACAACCGGGACAGGCTTTGGAAACACCATATATTTT,CASSTTGTGFGNTIYF
TRBV9,TRBJ2-7,.,.,TGTGCCAGCAGCGTACGAGGAGGGAGCGGGCAGTACTTC,CASSVRGGSGQYF
TRBV29-1,TRBJ1-2,.,.,TGCAGCGTTGGAGGTGGCTACACCTTC,CSVGGGYTF
TRBV6-2/TRBV6-3,TRBJ2-5,.,.,TGTGCCAGCAGCCCCCGTGGAGAGCTAAGAGATACCCAGTACTTC,CASSPRGELRDTQYF
TRBV28,TRBJ1-2,.,.,TGTGCCAGCAGTTTCCCCGGGACTTACTATGGCTACACCTTC,CASSFPGTYYGYTF
TRBV3-1/TRBV3-2,TRBJ1-1,.,.,TGTGCCAGCAGCCGAAAGACATTACCCATGAACACTGAAGCTTTCTTT,CASSRKTLPMNTEAFF
TRBV6-6,TRBJ2-7,TRBD1,.,TGTGCCAGCAGCACCGACAGGGCAACCGAGCAGTACTTC,CASSTDRATEQYF
TRBV10-1,TRBJ2-7,.,.,TGCGCCAGCAGTGAGCAGGGCTGGACCTACGAGCAGTACTTC,CASSEQGWTYEQYF
TRBV3-1/TRBV3-2,TRBJ2-7,.,.,TGTGCCAGCAGTCTCCCCGGGCCAGGGCGCTACGAGCAGTACTTC,CASSLPGPGRYEQYF
TRBV14,TRBJ1-6,.,.,TGTGCCAGCAGCCAGAGCAACTTTGGGGCAAGCTCCTATAATTCACCCCTCCACTTT,CASSQSNFGASSYNSPLHF
TRBV9,TRBJ1-1,TRBD1,.,TGTGCCAGTGGGACAGGCATGAACACTGAAGCTTTCTTT,CASGTGMNTEAFF
TRBV24-1,TRBJ2-1,.,.,TGTGCCACCAGTGATCCCTCAGTAGGGGCAGCAGCCACACACTTGGCCTACAATGAGCAGTTCTTC,CATSDPSVGAAATHLAYNEQFF